This T cell receptor beta chain emerged from a study of control samples from healthy donors and cancer patients. Sequencing was performed with immunoSEQ multiplex PCR; in TCRdb, only in-frame clones are kept and a portion is missing. The sample has about 60,000 clones, approximately 92% seen once. The sequenced sample consisted of PBMCs. The TCR was taken from a man between 35 and 55 years old with colorectal cancer.

The CDR3 protein is CASWGGTATTNEKLFF. As DNA, the CDR3 is TGTGCCAGCTGGGGGGGGACCGCTACAACTAATGAAAAACTGTTTTTT. The gene calls are TRBV3-1 (or the pseudogene TRBV3-2) and TRBJ1-4; perhaps TRBD1 as D (5 bases). Germline CDR1 is LGHDT and CDR2 is YNNKEL (reference sequence). V lost 8 bases to trimming and J lost 0 bases, with 16 bases between them. The CDR3 extends over 16 amino acids.